The next 14 T cell receptor beta chains were all read from a single sample in a study of T cell changes during pregnancy in multiple sclerosis. Sequenced by immunoSEQ multiplex PCR; TCRdb stores in-frame clones only, minus some. The table lists some 77,000 clones, approximately 94% of them singletons, with 2% to 3% in the top ten. The specimen was peripheral blood, collected after pregnancy. The receptor set was obtained from a female donor in good health, enrolled as a control in a pregnancy study.

CDR3 residues: CASSGYRGLNYGYTF. CDR3 DNA: TGTGCCAGCAGCGGATACAGGGGGCTAAACTATGGCTACACCTTC. V usage is TRBV7-9 and J usage is TRBJ1-2, with 9 bases lining up with TRBD1. Trimming at V came to 5 bases and at J to 2 bases, leaving 6 bases not matched to a gene. This CDR3 region has 15 residues. CDR1 is SEHNR and CDR2 is FQNEAQ in the germline V gene (reference sequence).

This chain uses TRBV28 with TRBJ2-7; 7 bases align to TRBD1. The CDR3 has 13 residues. The germline V gene encodes CDR1 MDHEN and CDR2 SYDVKM. V lost 9 bases, J lost 2 bases, and 7 bases stayed unmatched. CDR3 sequence (DNA): TGTGCCAGTAGGACAGGATTGGCCTACGAGCAGTACTTC. Translation: CASRTGLAYEQYF.

The chain recombines TRBV19 with TRBJ2-5; 8 bases are a match to TRBD1. The CDR3 has 14 amino acids. The germline V gene encodes CDR1 LNHDA and CDR2 SQIVND (reference sequence). J lost 5 bases, V lost 2 bases, and 4 bases had no gene match. The CDR3 reads CASSIQGARETQYF. CDR3 DNA: TGTGCCAGTAGTATACAGGGGGCCCGGGAGACCCAGTACTTC.

The V call is TRBV5-1, the J call TRBJ2-7; 7 bases align to TRBD1. V was clipped by 0 bases and J by 5 bases; unmatched bases: 8. Germline V CDR1 and CDR2: SGHRS, YFSETQ. This CDR3 region has 15 residues. CDR3 coding DNA: TGCGCCAGCAGCTTGGTTTCAGGGGGATGGAACGAGCAGTACTTC. Encoded protein: CASSLVSGGWNEQYF.

The chain has TRBV4-1 and TRBJ2-3; the D gene is possibly TRBD1 (6 bases). Trimming removed 4 bases at V and 1 base at J, with 9 bases between. Germline CDR1 and CDR2: MGHRA and YSYEKL. The CDR3 extends over 14 amino acids. The CDR3 loop is CASSRGHGTDTQYF. CDR3 DNA sequence: TGCGCCAGCAGCCGGGGGCACGGCACAGATACGCAGTATTTT.

The chain couples TRBV11-3 to TRBJ2-7; D is uncertain. The V end was cut by 2 bases, the J end by 0 bases, with 8 bases between. Germline CDR1 and CDR2: SGHNT and YENEEA. The CDR3 has 14 amino acids. CDR3 sequence (DNA): TGTGCCAGCAGCTTATCTCCTCGCTCCTACGAGCAGTACTTC. The encoded protein is CASSLSPRSYEQYF.

The rearrangement links TRBV30 to TRBJ2-3; the D gene is possibly TRBD2 (6 bases). Deletions cut 5 bases from V and 2 bases from J, with 17 bases between. This CDR3 spans 15 amino acids. CDR1 and CDR2 (germline): GTSNPN, SVGIG (reference sequence). DNA of the CDR3: TGTGCCTGGGGAGGAGCGGGCCTTTACACAGATACGCAGTATTTT. This codes for CAWGGAGLYTDTQYF.

The V and J genes are TRBV13 and TRBJ2-1, with D possibly matching TRBD2 (6 bases). V was trimmed by 2 bases and J by 8 bases, leaving 10 bases between them. CDR3 length: 13 amino acids. Germline V gene lookup returns CDR1 PRHDT and CDR2 FYEKMQ (reference sequence). The CDR3 here is CASSLRLVHEQFF. CDR3 nucleotide sequence: TGTGCCAGCAGCTTAAGACTAGTCCATGAGCAGTTCTTC.

V and J are TRBV6-1 and TRBJ2-5; tentatively, D is TRBD2 (7 bases). The V and J ends lost 7 bases and 3 bases respectively, with 12 bases between them. CDR1 is MNHNS, CDR2 SASEGT, per germline. The CDR3 length is 13 residues. In DNA form, the CDR3 reads TGTGCCAGCACAGAGGGGGGGAAAGAGACCCAGTACTTC. Translation gives CASTEGGKETQYF.

This rearrangement joins TRBV27 to TRBJ1-1; perhaps TRBD1 as D (5 bases). Germline loops: CDR1 MNHEY, CDR2 SMNVEV (reference sequence). V lost 6 bases and J lost 7, with 15 bases in between. The CDR3 runs 13 residues. For the CDR3, the DNA is TGTGCCAGCAGGTCACTGGGGGGGGGTGAAGCTTTCTTT. It yields the protein CASRSLGGGEAFF.

The chain has TRBV27 and TRBJ2-1; 8 nucleotides match TRBD2. There are 13 residues in the CDR3. Trimming took 7 bases from V and 4 from J; bases not matched to a gene: 3. The V gene's germline CDR1 is MNHEY and CDR2 SMNVEV (reference sequence). The CDR3 loop is CASIGGVYNEQFF. The CDR3, as DNA: TGTGCCAGCATCGGGGGGGTTTACAATGAGCAGTTCTTC.

The chain is built from TRBV7-2 and TRBJ2-1, with a weak D call TRBD2 (6 bases). Trimming cost V 5 bases and J 5 bases, with 13 bases left between them. This CDR3 contains 14 residues. CDR1 is SGHTA, CDR2 FQGNSA, per germline. DNA for the CDR3: TGTGCCAGCAGCCCGGCGGGACTCAACAATGAGCAGTTCTTC. Translated: CASSPAGLNNEQFF.

The V and J genes are TRBV18 and TRBJ2-5; D may be TRBD1 (5 bases). The CDR3 contains 13 residues. V gave up 1 base and J gave up 10 bases, with 13 bases separating them. Germline V gene data show CDR1 as KGHSH and CDR2 as LQKENI. The CDR3 reads CASSPQGAGFQYF. The CDR3, as DNA: TGTGCCAGCTCACCACAAGGAGCAGGGTTCCAGTACTTC.

The V call is TRBV7-6, the J call TRBJ1-3, with TRBD1 matching 7 bases. The CDR3 totals 18 residues. Unmatched junction bases numbered 10, after V lost 0 bases and J lost 2 bases. Germline V CDR1 and CDR2: SGHVS, FNYEAQ. The CDR3 bases are TGTGCCAGCAGCTTAGCTTCCAGGACAGGACTACCTGGAAACACCATATATTTT. Translation: CASSLASRTGLPGNTIYF.